These T cell receptor beta chains were read from a single sample in a study of blood T cell repertoires in COVID-19. Sequencing was performed with immunoSEQ multiplex PCR; in TCRdb, only in-frame clones are kept and a portion is missing. The repertoire holds some 320,000 clones, with over 75% as singletons. What was sequenced was peripheral blood. The receptor source for this set is a human donor in a cohort sampled during active COVID-19. CDR3s include the opening cysteine and the closing phenylalanine or tryptophan. Fields, in order: D gene, J gene, clone size, V gene, CDR3 length, CDR3 DNA, CDR3 protein. D genes are given only for firm matches. A row's size may be missing; if present it is once, few, many or a size class.

NA TRBJ1-1 NA TRBV10-3 16 TGTGCCATCAGTGAGTCAGGGGGACGGTTAAACACTGAAGCTTTCTTT CAISESGGRLNTEAFF
NA TRBJ1-2 NA TRBV28 13 TGTGCCAGCAGTTTTGGGCAGAACTATGGCTACACCTTC CASSFGQNYGYTF
NA TRBJ1-1 once TRBV5-1 17 TGCGCCAGCAGCTCAGCTCCGGGACACCGGAGTCACACTGAAGCTTTCTTT CASSSAPGHRSHTEAFF
NA TRBJ2-2 once TRBV12-5 17 TGTGCTAGTGGTTTCGTGGCCGGGGGGCTAAACACCGGGGAGCTGTTTTTT CASGFVAGGLNTGELFF
NA TRBJ1-6 NA TRBV5-6 14 TGTGCCAGCAGCTTGCGGGGATATAATTCACCCCTCCACTTT CASSLRGYNSPLHF
NA TRBJ2-2 few TRBV27 15 TGTGCCAGCAGTTACAGGGTTTTAGGGACCGGGGAGCTGTTTTTT CASSYRVLGTGELFF
TRBD1 TRBJ2-1 NA TRBV6-5 13 TGTGCCAGCAGTTACCTTACAGGGGATGAGCAGTTCTTC CASSYLTGDEQFF
NA TRBJ1-1 once TRBV6-6 13 TGTGCCAGCAGTATTCAGAAGGACAGCGAAGCTTTCTTT CASSIQKDSEAFF
NA TRBJ1-1 NA TRBV1 14 TGCACCAGCAGCCGAGGCAGGGGGAACACTGAAGCTTTCTTT CTSSRGRGNTEAFF
NA TRBJ1-2 once TRBV18 13 TGTGCCAGCTCACCGGCAGACACCTATGGCTACACCTTC CASSPADTYGYTF
NA TRBJ2-7 NA TRBV9 14 TGTGCCAGCAGCCTCGGACAGCGGATGGACGAGCAGTACTTC CASSLGQRMDEQYF
NA TRBJ2-7 NA TRBV20-1 11 TGCAGTGCTAGAAAGGGGGACGAGCAGTACTTC CSARKGDEQYF
TRBD2 TRBJ2-7 NA TRBV4-1 16 TGCGCCAGCAGCCAAGGCCGACTAGCGGGGGCTTACGAGCAGTACTTC CASSQGRLAGAYEQYF
NA TRBJ1-6 once TRBV6-5 14 TGTGCCAGCAGCCGGGAGGGAGGCAATTCACCCCTCCACTTT CASSREGGNSPLHF
NA TRBJ1-4 once TRBV10-1 13 TGCGCCAGCAGTGACATTACTAATGAAAAACTGTTTTTT CASSDITNEKLFF
NA TRBJ2-1 NA TRBV5-1 14 TGCGCCAGCAGCCCGGATCTAGCCGCCAATGAGCAGTTCTTC CASSPDLAANEQFF
TRBD1 TRBJ1-2 NA TRBV7-9 14 TGTGCCAGCAGCTTCCGGACAGGGGGGAATGGCTACACCTTC CASSFRTGGNGYTF
NA TRBJ2-1 once TRBV9 14 TGTGCCAGCAGCGTAGATGGTAGACTCAATGAGCAGTTCTTC CASSVDGRLNEQFF
TRBD2 TRBJ2-3 NA TRBV3-1/TRBV3-2 16 TGTGCCAGCAGCCTCGGGACTAGCGGGGAAACAGATACGCAGTATTTT CASSLGTSGETDTQYF
TRBD1 TRBJ1-2 NA TRBV5-1 14 TGCGCCAGCAGCCCGGGACAGGGAACGAGTGGCTACACCTTC CASSPGQGTSGYTF
NA TRBJ2-7 NA TRBV24-1 13 TGTGCCACCAGTGGAACAGGGACCTACGAGCAGTACTTC CATSGTGTYEQYF
NA TRBJ2-5 NA TRBV9 13 TGTGCCAGCAGCGTAGCTGGACTCGGGACCCAGTACTTC CASSVAGLGTQYF
NA TRBJ2-5 NA TRBV5-6 14 TGTGCCAGCAGTCCGGGTATAATCTTGGAGACCCAGTACTTC CASSPGIILETQYF